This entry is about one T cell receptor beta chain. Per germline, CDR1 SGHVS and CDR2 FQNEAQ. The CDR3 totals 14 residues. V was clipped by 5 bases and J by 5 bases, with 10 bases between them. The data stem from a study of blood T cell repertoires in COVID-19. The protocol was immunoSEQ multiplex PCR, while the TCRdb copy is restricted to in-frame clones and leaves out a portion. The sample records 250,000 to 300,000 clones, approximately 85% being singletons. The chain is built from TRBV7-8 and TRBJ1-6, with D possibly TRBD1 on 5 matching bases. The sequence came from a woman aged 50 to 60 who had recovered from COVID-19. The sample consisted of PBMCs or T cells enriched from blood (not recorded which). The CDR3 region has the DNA TGTGCCAGCAGCCTCCAGGGTGATAATTCACCCCTCCACTTT. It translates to CASSLQGDNSPLHF.